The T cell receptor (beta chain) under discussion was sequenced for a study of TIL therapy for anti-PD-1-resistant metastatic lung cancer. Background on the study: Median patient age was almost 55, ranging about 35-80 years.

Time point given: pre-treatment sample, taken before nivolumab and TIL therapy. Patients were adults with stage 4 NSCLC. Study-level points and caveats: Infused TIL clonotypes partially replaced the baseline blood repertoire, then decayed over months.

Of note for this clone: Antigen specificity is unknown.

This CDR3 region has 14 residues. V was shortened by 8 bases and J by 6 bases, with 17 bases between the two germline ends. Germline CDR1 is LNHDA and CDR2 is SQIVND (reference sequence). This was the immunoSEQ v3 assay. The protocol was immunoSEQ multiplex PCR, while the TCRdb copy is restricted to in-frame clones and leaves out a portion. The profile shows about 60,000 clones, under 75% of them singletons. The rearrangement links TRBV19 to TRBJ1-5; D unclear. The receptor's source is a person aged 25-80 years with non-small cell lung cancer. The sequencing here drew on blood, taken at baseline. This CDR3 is CASSRSVEGQPQHF. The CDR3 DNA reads TGTGCCAGTTCCCGTTCGGTGGAAGGTCAGCCCCAGCATTTT.